This T cell receptor beta chain was obtained from a study of blood T cells in healthy people across ages. Overall study findings and caveats: The study could not conclusively compare naive and antigen-experienced cells, given its unsorted PBMCs.

This clonotype was recorded at least ten times. Its antigen is not identified. With a J-beta primer mix and a sample-barcoded 5' primer, a second PCR ran about 7 to 12 cycles. Via MiXCR, TCRdb re-called the 5' RACE reads, giving one row per CDR3 protein. The sample records hundreds of thousands of distinct CDR3 sequences, around two fifths being singletons. This CDR3 has 13 amino acids. Germline CDR1 is MNHEY and CDR2 is SVGAGI. The ends lost 6 bases at V and 3 bases at J; junction bases unmatched: 3. This rearrangement joins TRBV6-5 to TRBJ2-7; 9 nucleotides align to TRBD2. Sequencing was done on a sample of blood. This TCR was recovered from an older man in good health. CDR3 bases: TGTGCCAGCAGATTGACTAGCGGCTACGAGCAGTACTTC. It encodes CASRLTSGYEQYF.